Listed here is a single T cell receptor beta chain. This entry comes from a study of blood T cell repertoires in COVID-19. For the study at large: COVID-19 samples from acute and convalescent phases originated in the United States, Italy and Spain.

After removal of 5 bases from V and 0 bases from J, the junction contained 5 bases not matched to a gene. Germline assignment: CDR1 SNHLY and CDR2 FYNNEI. The CDR3 sequence is 15 residues long. Data came from immunoSEQ multiplex PCR; TCRdb stores just in-frame clones and leaves some out. The data show 30,000 to 40,000 clones, with approximately 71% seen just once and approximately 16% held by the top ten. The TCR sequence derives from a human donor in a cohort sampled during active COVID-19. The V call is TRBV2, the J call TRBJ1-2; TRBD1 matches at 8 bases. The sample was peripheral blood. CDR3 sequence reads: CASSLPGQANYGYTF. CDR3 in DNA: TGTGCCAGCAGTCTCCCGGGACAGGCTAACTATGGCTACACCTTC.